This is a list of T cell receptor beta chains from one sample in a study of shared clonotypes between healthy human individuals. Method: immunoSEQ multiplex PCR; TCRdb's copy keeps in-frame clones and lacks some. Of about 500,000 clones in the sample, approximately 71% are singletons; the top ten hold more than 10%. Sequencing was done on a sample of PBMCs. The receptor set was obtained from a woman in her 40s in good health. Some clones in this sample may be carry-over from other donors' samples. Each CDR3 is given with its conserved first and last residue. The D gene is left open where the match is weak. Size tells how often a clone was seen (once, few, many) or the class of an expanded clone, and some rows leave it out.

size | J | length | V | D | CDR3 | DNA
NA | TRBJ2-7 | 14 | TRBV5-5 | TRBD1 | CASSRDRPLYEQYF | TGTGCCAGCAGTCGGGACAGGCCTCTCTACGAGCAGTACTTC
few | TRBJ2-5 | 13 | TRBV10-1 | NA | CASSESGIETQYF | TGCGCCAGCAGTGAGTCAGGAATAGAGACCCAGTACTTC
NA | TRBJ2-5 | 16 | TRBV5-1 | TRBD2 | CAGSPGLAGEQETQYF | TGCGCCGGCAGCCCCGGACTAGCGGGAGAACAAGAGACCCAGTACTTC
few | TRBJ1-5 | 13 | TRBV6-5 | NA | CASRMGSNQPQHF | TGTGCCAGCAGGATGGGGTCCAATCAGCCCCAGCATTTT
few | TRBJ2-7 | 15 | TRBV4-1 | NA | CASSQEGGVVYEQYF | TGCGCCAGCAGCCAAGAAGGCGGGGTCGTCTACGAGCAGTACTTC
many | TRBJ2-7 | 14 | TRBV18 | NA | CASSPPRDDREQYF | TGTGCCAGCTCACCTCCTCGGGACGATCGGGAGCAGTACTTC
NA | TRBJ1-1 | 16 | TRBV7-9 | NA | CASRSLGWGPDTEAFF | TGTGCCAGCAGGAGCTTAGGGTGGGGTCCGGACACTGAAGCTTTCTTT
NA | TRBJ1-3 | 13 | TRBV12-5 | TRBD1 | CASGLGQGDTIYF | TGTGCTAGTGGCCTTGGACAGGGGGACACCATATATTTT
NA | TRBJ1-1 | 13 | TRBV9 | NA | CASSEGVNTEAFF | TGTGCCAGCAGCGAAGGGGTTAACACTGAAGCTTTCTTT
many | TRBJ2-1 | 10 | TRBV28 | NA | CASRSDEQFF | TGTGCCAGCCGGAGCGATGAGCAGTTCTTC
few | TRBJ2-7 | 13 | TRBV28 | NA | CASRRTLFDEQYF | TGTGCCAGCAGGCGGACATTATTCGACGAGCAGTACTTC
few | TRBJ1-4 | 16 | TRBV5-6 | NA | CASSLSGTGGNEKLFF | TGTGCCAGCAGCTTGTCGGGGACCGGGGGGAATGAAAAACTGTTTTTT
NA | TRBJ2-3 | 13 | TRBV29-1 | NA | CSVELPTEDTQYF | TGCAGCGTTGAGCTGCCCACGGAGGATACGCAGTATTTT
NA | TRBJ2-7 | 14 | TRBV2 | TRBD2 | CASSELAGVDEQYF | TGTGCCAGCAGTGAACTAGCGGGAGTAGACGAGCAGTACTTC
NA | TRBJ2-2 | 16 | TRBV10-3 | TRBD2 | CAIGTSGSANTGELFF | TGTGCCATAGGGACTAGCGGGAGCGCGAACACCGGGGAGCTGTTTTTT
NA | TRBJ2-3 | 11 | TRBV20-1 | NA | CSAVSPDTQYF | TGCAGTGCAGTCAGTCCAGATACGCAGTATTTT
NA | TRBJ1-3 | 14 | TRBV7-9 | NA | CASSSGEGRNTIYF | TGTGCCAGCAGCTCAGGCGAAGGGCGAAACACCATATATTTT
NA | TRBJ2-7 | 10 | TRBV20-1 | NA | CSANLWGEDF | TGCAGTGCTAACCTTTGGGGGGAAGACTTC
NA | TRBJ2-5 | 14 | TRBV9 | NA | CASSATQGGETQYF | TGTGCCAGCAGCGCCACTCAGGGTGGGGAGACCCAGTACTTC
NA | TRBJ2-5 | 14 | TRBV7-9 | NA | CASSETAGGETQYF | TGTGCCAGCAGCGAGACAGCGGGTGGGGAGACCCAGTACTTC
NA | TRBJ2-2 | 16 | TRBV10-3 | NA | CAISDPPWANTGELFF | TGTGCCATCAGTGATCCCCCGTGGGCGAACACCGGGGAGCTGTTTTTT
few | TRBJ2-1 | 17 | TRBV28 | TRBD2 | CASRGTSGRDLFNEQFF | TGTGCCAGCAGAGGGACTAGCGGGAGGGATTTATTCAATGAGCAGTTCTTC
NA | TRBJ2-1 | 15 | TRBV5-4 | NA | CASSLPTQTNNEQFF | TGTGCCAGCAGCCTACCGACGCAAACGAACAATGAGCAGTTCTTC
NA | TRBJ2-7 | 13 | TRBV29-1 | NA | CSVAGGLTYEQYF | TGCAGCGTCGCCGGGGGGCTGACCTACGAGCAGTACTTC
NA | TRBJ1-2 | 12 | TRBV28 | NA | CASSFRAYGYTF | TGTGCCAGCAGCTTCCGGGCCTATGGCTACACCTTC
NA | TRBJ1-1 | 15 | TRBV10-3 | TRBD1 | CAISELGQGNTEAFF | TGTGCCATCAGTGAGTTGGGACAGGGGAACACTGAAGCTTTCTTT
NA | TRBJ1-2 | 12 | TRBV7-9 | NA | CASSLGDYGYTF | TGTGCCAGCAGCTTGGGGGACTATGGCTACACCTTC
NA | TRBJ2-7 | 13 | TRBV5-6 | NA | CASSFSSSYEQYF | TGTGCCAGCAGCTTCAGCAGTTCCTACGAGCAGTACTTC
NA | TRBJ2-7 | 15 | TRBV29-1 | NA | CSVGDVGDVTYEQYF | TGCAGCGTTGGGGATGTGGGGGATGTGACCTACGAGCAGTACTTC
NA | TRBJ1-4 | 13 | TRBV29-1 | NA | CSVAPRSNEKLFF | TGCAGCGTCGCCCCCCGGAGTAATGAAAAACTGTTTTTT
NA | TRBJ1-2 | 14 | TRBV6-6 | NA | CASSYSQELYGYTF | TGTGCCAGCAGTTACTCCCAGGAGTTATATGGCTACACCTTC
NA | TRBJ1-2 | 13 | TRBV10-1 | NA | CASSDWGGYGYTF | TGCGCCAGCAGTGATTGGGGAGGCTATGGCTACACCTTC
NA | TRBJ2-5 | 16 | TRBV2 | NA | CASLPSGTSYQETQYF | TGTGCCAGCCTACCCTCCGGGACATCGTACCAAGAGACCCAGTACTTC
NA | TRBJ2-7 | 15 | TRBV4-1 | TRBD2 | CASSLSTSGSYEQYF | TGCGCCAGCAGCCTGTCGACTAGCGGGAGCTACGAGCAGTACTTC
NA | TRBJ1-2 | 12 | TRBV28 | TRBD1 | CASGRQGYGYTF | TGTGCCAGCGGAAGACAGGGCTATGGCTACACCTTC
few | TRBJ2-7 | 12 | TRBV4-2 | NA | CASSQDHSEQYF | TGTGCCAGCAGCCAAGATCATAGCGAGCAGTACTTC
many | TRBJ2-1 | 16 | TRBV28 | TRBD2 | CASIKAGTSGFNEQFF | TGTGCCAGCATTAAAGCCGGGACTAGCGGGTTTAATGAGCAGTTCTTC
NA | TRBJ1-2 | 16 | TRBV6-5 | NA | CASSYNRMGGVYGYTF | TGTGCCAGCAGTTACAACCGGATGGGGGGGGTCTATGGCTACACCTTC
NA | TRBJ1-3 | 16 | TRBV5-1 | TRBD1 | CASSRTGGSPGNTIYF | TGCGCCAGCAGCAGGACAGGGGGCTCGCCTGGAAACACCATATATTTT
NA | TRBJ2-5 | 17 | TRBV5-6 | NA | CASSLGPKTGQAETQYF | TGTGCCAGCAGCTTGGGCCCAAAAACAGGGCAGGCGGAGACCCAGTACTTC
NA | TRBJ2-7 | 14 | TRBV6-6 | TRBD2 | CAISETSGRYEQYF | TGTGCCATCAGTGAGACTAGCGGGAGGTACGAGCAGTACTTC
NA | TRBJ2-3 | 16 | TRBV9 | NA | CASSAPTGMATDTQYF | TGTGCCAGCAGCGCACCAACAGGGATGGCCACAGATACGCAGTATTTT
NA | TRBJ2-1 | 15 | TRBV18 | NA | CASSPPPTLNNEQFF | TGTGCCAGCTCACCACCGCCGACTCTCAACAATGAGCAGTTCTTC
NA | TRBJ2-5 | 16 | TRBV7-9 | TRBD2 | CASSLAGTSGKETQYF | TGTGCCAGCAGCTTAGCGGGGACTAGCGGTAAAGAGACCCAGTACTTC
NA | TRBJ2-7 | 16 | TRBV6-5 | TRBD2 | CASSFGLATNSYEQYF | TGTGCCAGCAGTTTCGGACTAGCGACTAACTCCTACGAGCAGTACTTC
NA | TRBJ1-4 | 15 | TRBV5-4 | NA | CASSLVGGEGEKLFF | TGTGCCAGCAGCTTGGTCGGGGGCGAGGGTGAAAAACTGTTTTTT
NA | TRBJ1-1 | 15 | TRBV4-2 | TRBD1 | CASSPGTGGFQEAFF | TGTGCCAGCAGCCCTGGGACAGGGGGCTTTCAAGAAGCTTTCTTT
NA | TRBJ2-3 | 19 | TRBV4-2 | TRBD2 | CASSLGLAGGFTLTDTQYF | TGTGCCAGCAGCCTTGGACTAGCGGGAGGTTTCACTCTCACAGATACGCAGTATTTT
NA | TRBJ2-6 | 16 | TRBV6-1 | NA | CASSELDFPGADVLTF | TGTGCCAGCAGTGAATTGGACTTCCCTGGGGCCGACGTCCTGACTTTC
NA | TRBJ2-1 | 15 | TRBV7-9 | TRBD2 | CASSLRGLAVNEQFF | TGTGCCAGCAGCTTACGCGGACTAGCAGTCAATGAGCAGTTCTTC
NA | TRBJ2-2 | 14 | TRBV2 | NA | CASNPWANTGELFF | TGTGCCAGCAACCCATGGGCAAACACCGGGGAGCTGTTTTTT
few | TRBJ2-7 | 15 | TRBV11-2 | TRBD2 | CASSPLAGGPYEQYF | TGTGCCAGCAGCCCACTAGCGGGAGGTCCCTACGAGCAGTACTTC
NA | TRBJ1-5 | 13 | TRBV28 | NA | CASKQNSNQPQHF | TGTGCCAGCAAACAGAACAGCAATCAGCCCCAGCATTTT
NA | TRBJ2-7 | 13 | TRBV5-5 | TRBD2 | CASSSTPGTSGGF | TGTGCCAGCAGCTCTACCCCAGGGACTAGCGGGGGCTTC
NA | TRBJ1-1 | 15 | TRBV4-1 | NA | CASSQVGRGNTEAFF | TGCGCCAGCAGCCAAGTGGGGAGGGGGAACACTGAAGCTTTCTTT
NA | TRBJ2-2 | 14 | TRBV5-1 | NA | CASSIGHGTGELFF | TGCGCCAGCAGCATCGGACATGGCACCGGGGAGCTGTTTTTT
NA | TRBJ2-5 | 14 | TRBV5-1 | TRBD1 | CASRAGQGTETQYF | TGCGCCAGCAGGGCGGGACAGGGGACGGAGACCCAGTACTTC
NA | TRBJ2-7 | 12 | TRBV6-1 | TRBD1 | CASLGQDYEQYF | TGTGCCAGCCTGGGACAGGACTACGAGCAGTACTTC
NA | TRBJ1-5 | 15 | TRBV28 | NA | CASSLRDGSNQPQHF | TGTGCCAGCAGTTTACGGGACGGTAGCAATCAGCCCCAGCATTTT
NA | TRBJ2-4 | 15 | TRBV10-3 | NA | CAISVGDLAKNIQYF | TGTGCCATCAGTGTGGGGGACCTAGCCAAAAACATTCAGTACTTC